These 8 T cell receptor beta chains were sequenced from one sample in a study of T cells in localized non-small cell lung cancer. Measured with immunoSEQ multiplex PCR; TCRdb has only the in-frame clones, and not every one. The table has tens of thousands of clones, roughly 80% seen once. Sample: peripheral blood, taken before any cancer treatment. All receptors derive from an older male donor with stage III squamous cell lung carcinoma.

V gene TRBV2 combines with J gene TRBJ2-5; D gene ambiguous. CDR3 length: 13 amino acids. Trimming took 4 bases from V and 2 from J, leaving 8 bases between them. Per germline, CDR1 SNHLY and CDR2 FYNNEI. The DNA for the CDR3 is TGTGCCAGCAGTGCGGGCAGTCAAGAGACCCAGTACTTC. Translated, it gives CASSAGSQETQYF.

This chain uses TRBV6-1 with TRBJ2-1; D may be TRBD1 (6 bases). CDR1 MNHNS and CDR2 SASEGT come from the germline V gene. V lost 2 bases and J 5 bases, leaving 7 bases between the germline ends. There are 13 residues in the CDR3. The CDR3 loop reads CASSENRDNEQFF. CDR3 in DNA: TGTGCCAGCAGTGAAAACAGGGACAATGAGCAGTTCTTC.

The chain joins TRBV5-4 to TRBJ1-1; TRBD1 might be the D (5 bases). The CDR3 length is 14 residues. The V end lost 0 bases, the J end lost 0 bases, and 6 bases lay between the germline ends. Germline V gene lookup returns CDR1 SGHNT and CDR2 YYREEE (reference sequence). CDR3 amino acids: CASSLAQVNTEAFF. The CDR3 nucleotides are TGTGCCAGCAGCTTGGCACAGGTGAACACTGAAGCTTTCTTT. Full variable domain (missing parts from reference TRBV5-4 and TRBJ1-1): ETGVTQSPTHLIKTRGQQVTLRCSSQSGHNTVSWYQQALGQGPQFIFQYYREEENGRGNFPPRFSGLQFPNYSSELNVNALELDDSALYLCASSLAQVNTEAFFGQGTRLTVV.

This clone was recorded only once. The CDR3: CASSLGGNTEAFF. In DNA, the CDR3 is TGTGCCAGCAGCTTGGGGGGGAACACTGAAGCTTTCTTT. V is TRBV5-4 and J is TRBJ1-1; D remains ambiguous. Trimming cost V 0 bases and J 1 base, with 4 bases left between them. This CDR3 is 13 amino acids long. Germline V CDR1 and CDR2: SGHNT, YYREEE (reference sequence).

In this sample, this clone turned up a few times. CDR3: CASSLRGLNSPLHF. The CDR3 DNA reads TGTGCCAGCAGCCTCCGGGGTCTGAATTCACCCCTCCACTTT. The V gene is TRBV5-6, the J gene TRBJ1-6; D unclear. Trimming took off 4 bases at V and 7 bases at J, with 12 bases between the two ends. The CDR3 is made up of 14 amino acids. Germline assignment: CDR1 SGHDT and CDR2 YYEEEE.

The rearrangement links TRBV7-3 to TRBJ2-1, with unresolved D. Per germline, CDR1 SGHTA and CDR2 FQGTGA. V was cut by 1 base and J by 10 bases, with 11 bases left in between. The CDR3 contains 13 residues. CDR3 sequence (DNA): TGTGCCAGCAGCTTAATTGTGGAGACAGAGCAGTTCTTC. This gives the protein CASSLIVETEQFF.

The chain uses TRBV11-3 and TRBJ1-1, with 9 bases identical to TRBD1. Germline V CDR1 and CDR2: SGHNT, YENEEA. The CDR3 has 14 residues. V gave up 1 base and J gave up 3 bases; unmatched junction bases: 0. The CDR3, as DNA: TGTGCCAGCAGCTTAGGGGACAGGGACACTGAAGCTTTCTTT. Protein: CASSLGDRDTEAFF. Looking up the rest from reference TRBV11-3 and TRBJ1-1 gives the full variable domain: EAGVVQSPRYKIIEKKQPVAFWCNPISGHNTLYWYLQNLGQGPELLIRYENEEAVDDSQLPKDRFSAERLKGVDSTLKIQPAELGDSAVYLCASSLGDRDTEAFFGQGTRLTVV.

For the CDR3, the DNA is TGCGCCAGCAGCTTGGCGGGAGGGGGGAATGAGCAGTTCTTC. It specifies CASSLAGGGNEQFF. The chain joins TRBV5-1 to TRBJ2-1, with TRBD2 matching over 8 bases. V gave up 0 bases and J gave up 7 bases; unmatched junction bases: 3. CDR1 SGHRS and CDR2 YFSETQ come from the germline V gene. CDR3 length: 14 residues. Based on the CDR3 plus reference TRBV5-1 and TRBJ2-1, the full variable domain is KAGVTQTPRYLIKTRGQQVTLSCSPISGHRSVSWYQQTPGQGLQFLFEYFSETQRNKGNFPGRFSGRQFSNSRSEMNVSTLELGDSALYLCASSLAGGGNEQFFGPGTRLTVL.